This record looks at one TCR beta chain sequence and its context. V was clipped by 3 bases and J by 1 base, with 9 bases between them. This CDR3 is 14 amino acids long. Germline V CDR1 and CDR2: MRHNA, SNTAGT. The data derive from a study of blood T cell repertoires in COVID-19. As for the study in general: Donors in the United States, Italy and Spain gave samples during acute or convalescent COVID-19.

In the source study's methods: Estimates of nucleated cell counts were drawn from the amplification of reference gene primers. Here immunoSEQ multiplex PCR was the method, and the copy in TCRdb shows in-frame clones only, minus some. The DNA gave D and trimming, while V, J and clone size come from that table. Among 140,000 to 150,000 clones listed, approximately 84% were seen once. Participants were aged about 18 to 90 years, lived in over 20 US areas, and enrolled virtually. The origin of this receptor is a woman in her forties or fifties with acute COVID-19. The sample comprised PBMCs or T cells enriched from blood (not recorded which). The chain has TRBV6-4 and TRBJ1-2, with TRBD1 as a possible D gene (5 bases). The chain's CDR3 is CASSEGAFNYGYTF. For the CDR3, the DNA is TGTGCCAGCAGTGAAGGGGCCTTTAACTATGGCTACACCTTC.